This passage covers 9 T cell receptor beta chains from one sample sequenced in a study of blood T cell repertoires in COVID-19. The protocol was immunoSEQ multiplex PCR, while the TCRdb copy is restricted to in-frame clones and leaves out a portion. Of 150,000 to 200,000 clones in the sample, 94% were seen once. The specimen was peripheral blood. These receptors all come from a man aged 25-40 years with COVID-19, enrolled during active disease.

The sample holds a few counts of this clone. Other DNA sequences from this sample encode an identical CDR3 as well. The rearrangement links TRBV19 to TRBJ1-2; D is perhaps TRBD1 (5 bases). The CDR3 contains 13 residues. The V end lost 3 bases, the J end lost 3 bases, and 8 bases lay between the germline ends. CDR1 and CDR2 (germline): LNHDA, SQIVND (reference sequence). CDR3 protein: CASSIPGDYGYTF. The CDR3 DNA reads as TGTGCCAGTAGTATTCCGGGGGACTATGGCTACACCTTC.

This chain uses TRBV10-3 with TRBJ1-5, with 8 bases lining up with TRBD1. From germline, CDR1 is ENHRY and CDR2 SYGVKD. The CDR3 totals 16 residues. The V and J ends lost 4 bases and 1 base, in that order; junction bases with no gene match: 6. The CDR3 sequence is CAISAQGAQSNQPQHF. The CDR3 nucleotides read TGTGCCATCAGTGCCCAGGGGGCGCAGAGCAATCAGCCCCAGCATTTT.

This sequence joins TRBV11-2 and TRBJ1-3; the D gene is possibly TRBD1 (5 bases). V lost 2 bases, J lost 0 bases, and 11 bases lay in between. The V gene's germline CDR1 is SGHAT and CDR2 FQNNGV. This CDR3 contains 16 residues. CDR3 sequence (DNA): TGTGCCAGCAGCTTACTGGCAGGGATCTCTGGAAACACCATATATTTT. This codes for CASSLLAGISGNTIYF.

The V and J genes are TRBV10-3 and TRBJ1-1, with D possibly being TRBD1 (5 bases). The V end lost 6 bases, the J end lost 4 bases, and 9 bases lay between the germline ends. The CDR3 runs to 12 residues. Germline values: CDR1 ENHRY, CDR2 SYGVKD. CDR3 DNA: TGTGCCATCAGGGCCACAGGCACTGAAGCTTTCTTT. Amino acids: CAIRATGTEAFF.

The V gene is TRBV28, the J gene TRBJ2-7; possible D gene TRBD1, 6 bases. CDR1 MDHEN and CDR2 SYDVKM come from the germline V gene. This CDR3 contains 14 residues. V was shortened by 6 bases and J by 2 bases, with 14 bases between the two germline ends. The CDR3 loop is CASRRQTGTYEQYF. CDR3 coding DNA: TGTGCCAGCAGAAGGCAGACAGGTACCTACGAGCAGTACTTC.

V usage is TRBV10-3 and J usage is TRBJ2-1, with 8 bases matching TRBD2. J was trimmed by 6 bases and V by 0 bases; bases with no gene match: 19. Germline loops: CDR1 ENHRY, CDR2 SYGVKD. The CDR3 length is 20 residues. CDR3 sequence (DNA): TGTGCCATCAGTGAGTCGAGCGGGATCAGGGGCACCGGGGGGGCCAATGAGCAGTTCTTC. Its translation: CAISESSGIRGTGGANEQFF.

CDR3 sequence reads: CAISESVAGEGRYGYTF. CDR3 DNA: TGTGCCATCAGTGAGTCGGTTGCGGGGGAAGGGCGCTATGGCTACACCTTC. V gene TRBV10-3 combines with J gene TRBJ1-2; D perhaps matches TRBD1 (5 bases). V lost 0 bases and J 4 bases, leaving 18 bases between the germline ends. This CDR3 is 17 amino acids long. CDR1 and CDR2 (germline): ENHRY, SYGVKD.

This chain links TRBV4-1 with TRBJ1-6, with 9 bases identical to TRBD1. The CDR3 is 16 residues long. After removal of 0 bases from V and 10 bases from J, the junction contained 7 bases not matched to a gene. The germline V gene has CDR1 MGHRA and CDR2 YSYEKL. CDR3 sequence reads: CASSQDSTGGASPLHF. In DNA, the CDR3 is TGCGCCAGCAGCCAAGACTCAACAGGGGGCGCGTCACCCCTCCACTTT.

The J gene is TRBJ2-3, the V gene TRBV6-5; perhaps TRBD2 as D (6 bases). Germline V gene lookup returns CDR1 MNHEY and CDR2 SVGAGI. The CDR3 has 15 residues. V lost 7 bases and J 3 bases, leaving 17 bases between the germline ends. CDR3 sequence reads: CASIGGAWRTDTQYF. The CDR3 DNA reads TGTGCCAGCATCGGAGGGGCCTGGAGGACAGATACGCAGTATTTT.